This TCR beta chain stems from a study of cytomegalovirus exposure and HLA in healthy donors (dated by TCRdb to the late 2010s). The study in broad terms: An earlier analysis of more than 550 of the donors reported approximately 300 Gb of sequence data and 117 million unique TCR beta sequences obtained from roughly 170 million T cells. About 280 gigabases of sequencing data and tens of millions of unique TCR sequences made up an early release that covered roughly 670 HLA-typed donors. The genetic ancestry cluster associated with self-reported Caucasian donors included 80% to 90% of the approximately 410 genotyped donors. The study aimed to test whether cataloging public T cell receptors could reveal signatures of past pathogen exposure. The study profiled the T cell repertoires of approximately 700 subjects by immunosequencing and related them to cytomegalovirus serostatus. Along with the roughly 710-subject first cohort, a separate validation cohort of around 120 different subjects was used. The study combined high-throughput TCR immunosequencing, statistical association of individual TCRs with disease status, and machine learning to predict cytomegalovirus infection status. A later analysis re-examined previously published TCR beta repertoires from about 700 donors and added high-resolution HLA genotyping to investigate patterns of TCR occurrence. Rather than using new phenotypic data, the later analysis identified candidate immune exposures from TCR beta sequences and from how often those sequences occurred across donors. An earlier analysis of fewer than 700 of the donors applied high-throughput TCR beta sequencing to assess whether each TCR beta V gene segment acted as functional or pseudogenic. Alongside the repertoire data, information on donor age, sex, ethnicity and CMV serostatus was compiled. In a later genetic analysis, genome-wide SNP genotypes for about 55% of the roughly 700 donors were used, and that subset was treated as a discovery cohort. Every repertoire in the discovery cohort had been generated on one and the same sequencing platform. Both class I and class II loci were covered by HLA typing, at four-digit resolution. The number of typed donors differed by locus: about 629-630 for A, B, C, DRB1 and DQB1; about 520 for DQA1; 606 for DPA1; and around 470 for DPB1. Roughly 5 DR-DQ haplotypes were treated as single units for association and clustering because of strong linkage in the cohort. On average, about 200,000 unique TCR beta nucleotide sequences were sequenced per donor among some 420 genotyped donors of the cohort, with roughly 18% of those sequences being non-productive. Points the paper makes about the study in general: Some IMGT-functional V segments, including TRBV6-2 and TRBV6-3, could not be distinguished by the 87-base-pair reads and were therefore excluded. A cluster of highly shared sequence variants was judged likely to represent a technical artifact of the sequencing pipeline. A few of the identified cytomegalovirus-associated TCR beta chains were confirmed in vitro to be specific for cytomegalovirus antigens. According to the authors, the approach could potentially be generalized to other disease states and immunological phenotypes. A later analysis found that HLA-associated TCR beta chains were more clonally expanded and had lower generation probabilities than equally common non-associated chains. CMV serostatus was the only immune exposure information available for the cohort. A total of about 150 TCR beta chains were listed by the study as associated with cytomegalovirus. Specific HLA alleles were associated with roughly 17,000 TCR beta sequences at a false discovery rate of 0.05 in a later analysis. In a later genetic analysis, fewer N-insertions in productive TCRs were reported among donors in an Asian-associated ancestry cluster than the approximately 710-donor mean. The classifier was reported to diagnose cytomegalovirus status with high specificity and sensitivity in both the original and validation cohorts. V-gene and J-gene trimming of TCR beta chains was associated with a missense DCLRE1C variant in a later genetic analysis, and the association was replicated in an independent cohort. Assigning TCR associations to individual alleles was difficult when HLA alleles, especially DR and DQ, strongly co-occurred. Correlated functional status among segregating V segments might be attributable to linkage disequilibrium, but an unknown experimental factor could not be ruled out. Broadly in line with IMGT annotations, most TCR beta V segments showed up in productive rearrangements about 87% or about 30% of the time in an earlier analysis of around 600 of the donors. Presence/absence analyses assumed roughly uniform sequencing depth across donors, an assumption that may not hold. In a later analysis, the rate of TCR association differed among HLA loci, with DRB1 alleles having the most associated TCRs and HLA-C alleles having the fewest. Across donors, most TCR sequences were observed very rarely, whereas some public TCRs were present in many individuals. Because counts were too low, some 16 rarely observed V segments, including chromosome 9 orphons, were excluded from the earlier analysis of several hundred of the donors. This cohort had only TCR beta chains sequenced, and the lack of alpha or paired-chain data limited which features could be detected. A further reported finding was that TCR beta sequences accurately predicted the HLA-A and HLA-B alleles for most subjects in the first cohort. Because HLA typing was unavailable for some donors at each locus, only the typed subset was used in association tests. A later analysis found that most CMV-associated TCR beta chains appeared HLA-restricted, with HLA associations seemingly driven largely by CMV exposure. In a later analysis, several top co-occurrence clusters were reported to appear linked to parvovirus B19, influenza, CMV and Epstein-Barr virus.

The protocol used for the library was the immunoSEQ multiplex PCR assay. A mixture of 60 forward primers for TCR Vbeta segments and 13 reverse primers for TCR Jbeta segments was used in the multiplex PCR. Amplification of the CDR3 region of rearranged TCR beta genes was performed with a multiplex PCR assay on genomic DNA. Amplified TCR beta libraries were sequenced as 87-base-pair reads on the Illumina HiSeq System. As for the original processing: In a later analysis, about 80 million unique TCR beta chains were counted across the roughly 610 repertoires, and roughly 11 million of these chains were shared by at least two donors. Raw reads were error-corrected and collapsed into unique sequences with a nearest-neighbor algorithm that merged closely related sequences to remove PCR and sequencing errors. V, D and J gene segments were assigned by aligning CDR3 sequences to IMGT reference sequences. For a sequence to be retained, a match of at least six nucleotides was required to both a V gene segment and a J gene segment. A rearrangement was called productive if the CDR3 had no stop codons and remained in frame with V and J, and every other rearrangement was called non-productive. Following IMGT convention, CDR3 was defined as the stretch from the second conserved V-encoded cysteine to the conserved J-encoded phenylalanine. Sequences without an unambiguous match to a single V gene segment were excluded from the earlier analysis of approximately 600 of the donors. In an earlier analysis of several hundred of the donors, V segments were called functional above 56.7% productive rearrangements and were called segregating when the between-donor standard deviation exceeded 5%. A statistical classification framework was built for diagnosing cytomegalovirus status from the catalog of TCR beta chain sequences. In a later analysis, TCR nucleotide sequences were compared against IMGT/GENE-DB human TR gene sequences so that V and J genes could be assigned. Using the TCRdist pipeline, a later analysis assigned CDR3 sequences along with most-parsimonious VDJ recombination scenarios. In a later analysis, every TCR beta chain was defined by the combination of its CDR3 amino acid sequence and its V-gene family, and reads without a unique V-gene family were dropped. To address suspected cross-contamination and a sequencing artifact, a later analysis removed around 600 highly shared, low-generation-probability nucleotide sequences. In a later analysis, a clonal expansion index was calculated for each public chain from normalized within-repertoire ranks of inferred template counts. A later analysis computed generation probabilities with a VDJ recombination model fitted to out-of-frame rearrangements, and checked the results against IGoR. In a later analysis, hypergeometric tests were used to score TCR-TCR, TCR-HLA and TCR-CMV co-occurrence, with a repertoire-size bias correction applied to TCR pairs. A later analysis estimated false discovery rates by permuting HLA or CMV assignments 20 times. In a later analysis, co-occurring TCRs were grouped with DBSCAN, and TCRdist sequence similarity was added when clustering was performed within HLA-allele-positive subsets. For co-occurrence clustering, repertoires with fewer than 30,000 or more than 120,000 public chains were excluded, along with about five repertoires with anomalous nucleotide sharing. TCRdb re-hosts the immuneACCESS table, in-frame sequences only. Its copies lack some clones; in the studies checked, an unresolved V gene accounts for under half of them, and the cause for the rest is not known. From that table come the V and J calls and clone size; the DNA was used to work out D and trimming. The sample table shows approximately 170,000 clones, and roughly 80% are seen once. The top ten constitute 0.77% of the sample.

V is cut by 4 bases and J by 4 bases, and the space between the germline ends is 11 bases. CDR1 ENHRY and CDR2 SYGVKD were looked up in the germline V gene. The CDR3 has 13 amino acids, counting the end cysteine and phenylalanine. Just CDR3 DNA is preserved here, 39 bases in frame from base 1. In total, approximately 700 healthy bone marrow donors made up the cohort. Cohort members were all nominally healthy when sampled, although unrecorded immune exposures were likely present. The donor tested CMV seronegative and was one of the 352 seronegative cohort members. Every donor gave a peripheral blood sample, and the peripheral blood mononuclear cells from that sample were used for TCR beta sequencing. The Qiagen DNeasy Blood Extraction Kit was used to extract genomic DNA from the blood cell samples. Points on this clone: Its antigen remains unidentified. There are no base qualities to consult, and no much larger clone falls within one base.

The origin of this receptor is a young woman in good health and CMV-seronegative. This chain is built from TRBV10-3 and TRBJ2-7; the best D guess is TRBD1, with 7 bases matching. The source material was PBMCs. The CDR3 has the sequence CAISGQGGYEQYF. The DNA sequence reads TGTGCCATCAGTGGGCAGGGGGGTTACGAGCAGTACTTC.